Described below is a single TCR beta chain sequence and its context. Its target is unknown. This specimen comes from a study of blood T cells in healthy people across ages. Findings and limits, study-wide: Age brought a roughly linear fall in TCR beta diversity measured per million T cells.

Using a J-beta primer mix together with a sample-barcoded 5' primer, a second PCR was run for roughly 6 to 12 cycles. Each CDR3 protein is one row after TCRdb ran MiXCR on the 5' RACE reads. The repertoire holds around 800,000 distinct CDR3 sequences, with about 26% as singletons. Germline CDR1 reads LGHDT; CDR2 reads YNNKEL (reference sequence). V was shortened by 1 base and J by 5 bases, with 18 bases between the two germline ends. CDR3 length: 17 amino acids. These data also formed part of another study, on T cells of mothers and their children. Turning to that study: Donors comprised three healthy Caucasian mothers plus their six children. Related mother-child pairs shared slightly more overlap than unrelated pairs, but the difference was non-significant.

The sequenced sample consisted of blood. The chain links TRBV3-1 to TRBJ2-1, with TRBD1 as a possible D gene (5 bases). The origin of this receptor is a boy aged 10-17 years in good health. Here the CDR3 reads CASSQANRRLNDNEQFF. The CDR3 bases are TGTGCCAGCAGCCAAGCCAACAGGCGCTTAAATGACAATGAGCAGTTCTTC.